This T cell receptor (beta chain) was captured in a study of blood T cell repertoires in COVID-19. As for the study in general: T cells, B-cell-depleted T cells, or PBMCs supplied cDNA or gDNA.

Germline V gene data show CDR1 as ENHRY and CDR2 as SYGVKD. V was shortened by 9 bases and J by 0 bases, with 18 bases between the two germline ends. CDR3 length equals 15 residues. Method: immunoSEQ multiplex PCR; TCRdb's copy keeps in-frame clones and lacks some. The sample has under 100,000 clones, about nine tenths seen once. Sequencing used peripheral blood. The chain joins TRBV10-3 to TRBJ2-7; tentative D call: TRBD2 (6 bases). The sequence was obtained from a man in his forties or fifties with acute or convalescent COVID-19. The CDR3 spells CAISGGSGISYEQYV. DNA for the CDR3: TGTGCCATTTCTGGGGGTAGCGGAATCTCCTACGAGCAGTACGTC.